The entry that follows covers one T cell receptor beta chain sequence. Its antigen is still unknown. 60 Vbeta and 13 Jbeta primers were used in PCR. Method: immunoSEQ multiplex PCR; TCRdb's copy keeps in-frame clones and lacks some. This sample has about 190,000 clones, with approximately 88% found just once. Unmatched junction bases numbered 3, after V lost 4 bases and J lost 6 bases. Germline V gene sequence: CDR1 LGHNA, CDR2 YSLEER. This CDR3 spans 15 amino acids. This sample was included in a study of cytomegalovirus exposure and HLA in healthy donors. On the study more broadly: Assignment to the Caucasian-associated ancestry cluster applied to around 82% of the approximately 390 genotyped donors. General study results and limits: Sequencing artifact likely explains a cluster of highly shared sequence variants. It was taken for granted in presence/absence analyses that sequencing depth across donors was roughly uniform. Productive rates of about 87% or about 30% were seen for most TCR beta V segments in an earlier analysis.

V gene TRBV4-3 combines with J gene TRBJ2-1; the match to TRBD2 covers 13 bases. The origin of this receptor is a boy between 2 and 10 years old in good health and CMV-seronegative. The sample taken for sequencing was PBMCs. CDR3 DNA sequence: TGCGCCAGCAGCCGGACTAGCGGGGGACTCAATGAGCAGTTCTTC. This encodes CASSRTSGGLNEQFF.